Listed here are 3 T cell receptor beta chains from one sample, sequenced in a study of cytomegalovirus exposure and HLA in healthy donors (TCRdb year 2017). Library method: the immunoSEQ multiplex PCR assay. The multiplex PCR relied on a mix of 60 forward primers for TCR Vbeta segments and 13 reverse primers for TCR Jbeta segments. TCRdb took this table from immuneACCESS and kept in-frame rearrangements with V and J called. Such tables lack part of the clones; where checked against another copy, unresolved V genes explain under half of the gap, and the rest is unexplained. The sample profile shows tens of thousands of clones; approximately 78% of them were found once. Roughly a tenth of the sample lies in the top ten. Sequenced input: PBMCs. Receptor source: a man aged 40-55 years in good health and CMV-seronegative.

This clone was detected only a few times. V usage is TRBV5-1 and J usage is TRBJ2-5, with D possibly TRBD2 on 7 matching bases. This CDR3 contains 14 residues. Trimming left V 1 base short and J 5 bases short, with 12 bases between. Looked up from germline, CDR1 is SGHRS and CDR2 is YFSETQ. The DNA for the CDR3 is TGCGCCAGCAGCTTGACCGGGGGGCACGAGACCCAGTACTTC. This codes for CASSLTGGHETQYF.

The V call is TRBV2, the J call TRBJ2-3; 11 bases align to TRBD2. In germline, CDR1 is SNHLY, CDR2 FYNNEI. Trimming took 6 bases from V and 3 from J; bases not matched to a gene: 8. The CDR3 covers 16 residues. In DNA form, the CDR3 reads TGTGCCAGCAGGGACCCGGGACTAGCGGTTACAGATACGCAGTATTTT. It encodes CASRDPGLAVTDTQYF. The variable domain in full, with the rest retrieved from reference TRBV2 and TRBJ2-3, is EPEVTQTPSHQVTQMGQEVILRCVPISNHLYFYWYRQILGQKVEFLVSFYNNEISEKSEIFDDQFSVERPDGSNFTLKIRSTKLEDSAMYFCASRDPGLAVTDTQYFGPGTRLTVL.

This clone was seen just once. This chain uses TRBV6-6 with TRBJ2-1, with a weak D call TRBD2 (6 bases). Per the germline V gene, CDR1 is MNHNY and CDR2 is SVGAGI (reference sequence). This CDR3 is 13 amino acids long. Trimming pared 5 bases from V and 10 bases from J, leaving 15 bases between. This CDR3 is CASSPSLAVEQFF. The DNA for the CDR3 is TGTGCCAGCAGTCCTTCCTTAGCGGTCGAGCAGTTCTTC.